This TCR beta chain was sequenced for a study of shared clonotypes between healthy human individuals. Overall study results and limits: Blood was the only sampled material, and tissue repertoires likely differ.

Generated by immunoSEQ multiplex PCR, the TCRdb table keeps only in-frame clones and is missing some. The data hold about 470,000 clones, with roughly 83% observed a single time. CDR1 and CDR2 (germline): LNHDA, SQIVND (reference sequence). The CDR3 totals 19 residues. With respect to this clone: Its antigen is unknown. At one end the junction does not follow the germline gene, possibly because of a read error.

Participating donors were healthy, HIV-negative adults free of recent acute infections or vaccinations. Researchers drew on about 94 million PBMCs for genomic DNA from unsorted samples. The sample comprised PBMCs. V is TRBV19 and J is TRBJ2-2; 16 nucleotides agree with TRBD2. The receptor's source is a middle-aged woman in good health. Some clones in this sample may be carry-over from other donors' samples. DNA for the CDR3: TGTGCCAGTAGTCCGGGACTAGCGGGAGGGCCCTCGAAGACCGGGGAGCTGTTTTTT. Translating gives CASSPGLAGGPSKTGELFF.